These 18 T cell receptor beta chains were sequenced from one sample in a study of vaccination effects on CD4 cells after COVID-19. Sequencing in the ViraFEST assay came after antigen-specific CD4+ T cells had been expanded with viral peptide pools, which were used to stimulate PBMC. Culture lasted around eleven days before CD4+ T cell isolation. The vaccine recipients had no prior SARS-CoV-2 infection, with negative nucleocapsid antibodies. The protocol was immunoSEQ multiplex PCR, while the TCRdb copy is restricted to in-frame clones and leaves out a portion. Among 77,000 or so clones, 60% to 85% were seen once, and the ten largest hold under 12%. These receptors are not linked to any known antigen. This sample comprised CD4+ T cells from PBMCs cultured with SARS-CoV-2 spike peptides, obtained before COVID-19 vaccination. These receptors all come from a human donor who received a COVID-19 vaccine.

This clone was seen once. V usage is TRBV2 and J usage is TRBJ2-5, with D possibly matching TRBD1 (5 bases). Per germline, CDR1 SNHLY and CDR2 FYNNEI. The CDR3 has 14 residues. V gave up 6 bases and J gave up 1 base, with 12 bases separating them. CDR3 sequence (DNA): TGTGCCAGCAGGCCCAGACAGTCCCAAGAGACCCAGTACTTC. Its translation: CASRPRQSQETQYF.

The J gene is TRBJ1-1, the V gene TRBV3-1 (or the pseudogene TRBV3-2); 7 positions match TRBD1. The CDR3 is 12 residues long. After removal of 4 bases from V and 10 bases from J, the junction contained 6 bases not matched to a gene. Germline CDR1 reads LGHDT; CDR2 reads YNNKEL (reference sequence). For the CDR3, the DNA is TGTGCCAGCAGCCTTCAGACAGGGCCAGCTTTCTTT. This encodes CASSLQTGPAFF.

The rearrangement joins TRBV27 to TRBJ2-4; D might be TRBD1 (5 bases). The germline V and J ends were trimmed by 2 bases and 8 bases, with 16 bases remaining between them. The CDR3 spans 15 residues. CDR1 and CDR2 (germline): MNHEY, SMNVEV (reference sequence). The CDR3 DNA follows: TGTGCCAGCAGTTTAAGGGGTACGGTTCAGGACATTCAGTACTTC. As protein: CASSLRGTVQDIQYF.

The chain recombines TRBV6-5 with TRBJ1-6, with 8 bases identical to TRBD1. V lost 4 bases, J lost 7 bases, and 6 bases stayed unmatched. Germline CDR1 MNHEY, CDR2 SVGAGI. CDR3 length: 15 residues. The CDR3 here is CASSLDRVGNSPLHF. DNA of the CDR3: TGTGCCAGCAGTTTGGACAGGGTTGGAAATTCACCCCTCCACTTT.

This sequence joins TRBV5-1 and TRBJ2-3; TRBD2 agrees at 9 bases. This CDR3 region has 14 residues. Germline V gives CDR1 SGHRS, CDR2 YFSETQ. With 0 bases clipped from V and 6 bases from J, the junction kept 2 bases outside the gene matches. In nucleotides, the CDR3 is TGCGCCAGCAGCTTGGCCGGACTAGCGGATACGCAGTATTTT. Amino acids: CASSLAGLADTQYF.

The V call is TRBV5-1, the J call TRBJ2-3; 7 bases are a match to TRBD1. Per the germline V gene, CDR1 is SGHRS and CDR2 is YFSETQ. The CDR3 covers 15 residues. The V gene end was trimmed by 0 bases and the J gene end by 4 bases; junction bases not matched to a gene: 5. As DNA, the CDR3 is TGCGCCAGCAGCTTGGCCTTTCAGGGGGCAGATACGCAGTATTTT. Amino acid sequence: CASSLAFQGADTQYF.

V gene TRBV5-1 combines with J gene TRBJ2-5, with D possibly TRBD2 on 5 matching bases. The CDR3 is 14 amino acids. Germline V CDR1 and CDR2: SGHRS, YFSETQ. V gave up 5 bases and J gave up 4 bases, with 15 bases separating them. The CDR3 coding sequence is TGCGCCAGCAGTTTAATAACCGGGGTAGAGACCCAGTACTTC. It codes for CASSLITGVETQYF.

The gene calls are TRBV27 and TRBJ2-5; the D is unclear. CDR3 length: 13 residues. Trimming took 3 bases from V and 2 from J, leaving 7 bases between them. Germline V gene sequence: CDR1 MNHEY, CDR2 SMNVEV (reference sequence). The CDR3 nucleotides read TGTGCCAGCAGTTTGGTTCGGCAAGAGACCCAGTACTTC. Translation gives CASSLVRQETQYF.

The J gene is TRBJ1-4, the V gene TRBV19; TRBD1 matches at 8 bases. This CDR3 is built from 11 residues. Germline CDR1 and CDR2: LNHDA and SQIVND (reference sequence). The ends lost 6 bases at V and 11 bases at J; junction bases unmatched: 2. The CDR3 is CASRTGGKLFF. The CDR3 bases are TGTGCCAGTAGAACAGGGGGGAAACTGTTTTTT.

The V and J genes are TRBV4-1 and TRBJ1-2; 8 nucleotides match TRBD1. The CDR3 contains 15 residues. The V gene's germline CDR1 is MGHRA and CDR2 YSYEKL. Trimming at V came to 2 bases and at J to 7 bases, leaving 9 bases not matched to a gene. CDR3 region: CASSQRAAGGSGYTF. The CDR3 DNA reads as TGCGCCAGCAGCCAACGAGCAGCAGGGGGCTCTGGCTACACCTTC.

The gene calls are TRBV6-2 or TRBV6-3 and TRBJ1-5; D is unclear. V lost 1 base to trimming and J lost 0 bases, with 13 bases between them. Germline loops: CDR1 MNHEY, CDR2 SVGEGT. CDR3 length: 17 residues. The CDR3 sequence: CASSYWPSEYSNQPQHF. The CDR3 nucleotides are TGTGCCAGCAGTTACTGGCCTAGTGAGTATAGCAATCAGCCCCAGCATTTT.

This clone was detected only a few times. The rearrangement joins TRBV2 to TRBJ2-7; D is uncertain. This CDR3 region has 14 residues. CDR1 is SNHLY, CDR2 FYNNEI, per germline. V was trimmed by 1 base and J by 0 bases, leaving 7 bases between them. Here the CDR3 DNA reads TGTGCCAGCAGTGAAGACTACAGCTCCTACGAGCAGTACGTC. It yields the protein CASSEDYSSYEQYV.

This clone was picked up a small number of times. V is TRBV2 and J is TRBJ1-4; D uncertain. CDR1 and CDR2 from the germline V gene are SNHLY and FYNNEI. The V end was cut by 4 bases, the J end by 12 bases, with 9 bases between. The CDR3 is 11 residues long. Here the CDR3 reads CASSALRELFF. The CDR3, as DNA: TGTGCCAGCAGTGCGCTTAGGGAACTGTTTTTT.

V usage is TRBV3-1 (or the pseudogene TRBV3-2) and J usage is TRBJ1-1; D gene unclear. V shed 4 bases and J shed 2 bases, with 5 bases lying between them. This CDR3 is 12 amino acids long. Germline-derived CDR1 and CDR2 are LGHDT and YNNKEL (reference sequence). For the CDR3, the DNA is TGTGCCAGCAGCCGAGCAAACACTGAAGCTTTCTTT. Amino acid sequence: CASSRANTEAFF.

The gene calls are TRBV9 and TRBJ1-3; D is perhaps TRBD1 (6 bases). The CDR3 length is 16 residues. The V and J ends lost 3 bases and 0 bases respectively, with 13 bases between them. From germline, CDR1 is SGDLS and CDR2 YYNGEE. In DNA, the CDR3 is TGTGCCAGCAGCGGAACAGGGCTCATCTCTGGAAACACCATATATTTT. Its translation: CASSGTGLISGNTIYF.

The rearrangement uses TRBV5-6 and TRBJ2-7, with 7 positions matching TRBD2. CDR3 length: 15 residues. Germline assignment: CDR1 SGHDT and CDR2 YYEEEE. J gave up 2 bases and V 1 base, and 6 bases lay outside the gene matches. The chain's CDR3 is CASSLRGGGTYEQYV. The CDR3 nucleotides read TGTGCCAGCAGCTTGCGAGGCGGGGGAACCTACGAGCAGTACGTC.

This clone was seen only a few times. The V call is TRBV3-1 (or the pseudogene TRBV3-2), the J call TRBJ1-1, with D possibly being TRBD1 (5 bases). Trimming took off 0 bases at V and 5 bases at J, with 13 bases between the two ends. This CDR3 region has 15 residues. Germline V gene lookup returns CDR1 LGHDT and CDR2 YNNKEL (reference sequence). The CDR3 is CASSQDHTKGTEAFF. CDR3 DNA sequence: TGTGCCAGCAGCCAAGACCACACCAAGGGGACTGAAGCTTTCTTT.

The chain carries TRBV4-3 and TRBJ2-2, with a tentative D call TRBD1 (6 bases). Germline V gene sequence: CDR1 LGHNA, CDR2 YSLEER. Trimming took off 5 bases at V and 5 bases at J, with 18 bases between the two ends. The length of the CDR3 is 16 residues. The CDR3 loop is CASSARTAWRTGELFF. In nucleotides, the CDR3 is TGCGCCAGCAGCGCCCGGACAGCCTGGCGAACCGGGGAGCTGTTTTTT.